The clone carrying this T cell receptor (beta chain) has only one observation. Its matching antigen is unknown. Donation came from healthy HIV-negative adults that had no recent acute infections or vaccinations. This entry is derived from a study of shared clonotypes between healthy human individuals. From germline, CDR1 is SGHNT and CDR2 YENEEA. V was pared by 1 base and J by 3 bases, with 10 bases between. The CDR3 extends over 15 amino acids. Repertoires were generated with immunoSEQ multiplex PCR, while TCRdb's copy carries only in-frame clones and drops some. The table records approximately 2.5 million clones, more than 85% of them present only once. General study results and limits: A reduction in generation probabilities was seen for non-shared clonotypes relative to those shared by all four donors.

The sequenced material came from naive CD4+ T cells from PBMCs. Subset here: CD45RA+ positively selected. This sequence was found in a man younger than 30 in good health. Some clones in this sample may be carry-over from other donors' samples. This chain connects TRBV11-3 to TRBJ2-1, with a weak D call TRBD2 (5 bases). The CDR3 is CASSLGIAFYNEQFF. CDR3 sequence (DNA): TGTGCCAGCAGCTTAGGCATAGCGTTCTACAATGAGCAGTTCTTC.